These 30 T cell receptor beta chains came from one sample sequenced in a study of cytomegalovirus exposure and HLA in healthy donors. PCR was performed using 60 Vbeta and 13 Jbeta primers. Using immunoSEQ multiplex PCR, the repertoire was profiled, and TCRdb retains in-frame clones only, with some absent. The sample has about 83,000 clones; about four fifths are singletons. The sample was PBMCs. The receptors were gathered from a man younger than 30 in good health and CMV-seropositive.

The rearrangement links TRBV7-2 to TRBJ1-2; D may be TRBD1 (5 bases). The germline gives CDR1 SGHTA, CDR2 FQGNSA. This CDR3 contains 16 residues. Deletions cut 5 bases from V and 3 bases from J, with 19 bases between. In DNA, the CDR3 is TGTGCCAGCAGCCCCGTCTTAGGGGAAAGCTACTATGGCTACACCTTC. Its protein is CASSPVLGESYYGYTF.

The chain is built from TRBV4-1 and TRBJ2-5, with 14 bases aligning to TRBD2. The CDR3 length is 16 residues. V lost 4 bases to trimming and J lost 4 bases; unmatched junction nucleotides: 5. Germline V gene sequence: CDR1 MGHRA, CDR2 YSYEKL. CDR3 region: CASSRLAGGPGETQYF. DNA for the CDR3: TGCGCCAGCAGCCGACTAGCGGGAGGGCCGGGAGAGACCCAGTACTTC.

The J gene is TRBJ1-1, the V gene TRBV5-1; D is uncertain. CDR1 and CDR2 from the germline V gene are SGHRS and YFSETQ. This CDR3 spans 14 amino acids. V was shortened by 1 base and J by 0 bases, with 7 bases between the two germline ends. The CDR3 loop reads CASSLTAMNTEAFF. The CDR3 DNA sequence: TGCGCCAGCAGCTTGACAGCCATGAACACTGAAGCTTTCTTT.

This clone was observed a few times. The V call is TRBV6-5, the J call TRBJ2-3; a weak D match, TRBD1 (5 bases). CDR1 and CDR2 from the germline V gene are MNHEY and SVGAGI. CDR3 length: 11 residues. V was trimmed by 8 bases and J by 4 bases, leaving 7 bases between them. The CDR3 bases are TGTGCCAGCCTACAGGCAGATACGCAGTATTTT. This codes for CASLQADTQYF.

The chain uses TRBV5-8 and TRBJ2-5, with TRBD1 identical over 7 bases. CDR1 and CDR2 from the germline V gene are SGHTS and YDEGEE. The CDR3 covers 13 residues. J lost 4 bases, V lost 4 bases, and 4 bases had no gene match. CDR3 loop: CASSQNRGETQYF. DNA for the CDR3: TGTGCCAGCAGCCAAAACAGGGGAGAGACCCAGTACTTC.

This clone was seen a handful of times. For the CDR3, the DNA is TGTGCCAGCAGCTTGTTACTTGCTTACGAGCAGTACTTC. This gives the protein CASSLLLAYEQYF. The rearrangement joins TRBV5-5 to TRBJ2-7, with D unclear. Trimming removed 1 base at V and 4 bases at J, with 9 bases between. The CDR3 is 13 residues long. Germline lookup yields CDR1 SGHKS and CDR2 YYEKEE (reference sequence).

The genes are TRBV7-8 and TRBJ1-1; TRBD1 might be the D (5 bases). The CDR3 consists of 13 residues. The germline gives CDR1 SGHVS, CDR2 FQNEAQ. V was cut by 3 bases and J by 1 base, with 6 bases left in between. The CDR3 nucleotides are TGTGCCAGCAGCTTCCAGGGGAACACTGAAGCTTTCTTT. It is translated as CASSFQGNTEAFF.

This sequence joins TRBV6-5 and TRBJ2-7; D is uncertain. CDR1 is MNHEY and CDR2 is SVGAGI in the germline V gene. The CDR3 runs 12 residues. V was shortened by 8 bases and J by 2 bases, with 10 bases between the two germline ends. CDR3 nucleotide sequence: TGTGCCAGCGGTTTCAGGCCCTACGAGCAGTACTTC. Amino acids: CASGFRPYEQYF.

V and J are TRBV15 and TRBJ2-3, with 7 bases that match TRBD2. The V and J ends lost 4 bases and 2 bases, in that order; junction bases with no gene match: 6. The CDR3 extends over 15 amino acids. CDR1 LNHNV and CDR2 YYDKDF come from the germline V gene (reference sequence). The CDR3 loop is CATSKGEGNTDTQYF. DNA for the CDR3: TGTGCCACCAGCAAAGGGGAGGGGAACACAGATACGCAGTATTTT.

The chain links TRBV27 to TRBJ2-7, with TRBD2 identical over 9 bases. The junction had 3 bases not matched to a gene; V was cut back by 2 bases and J by 4 bases. The CDR3 extends over 14 amino acids. Germline V gene data show CDR1 as MNHEY and CDR2 as SMNVEV (reference sequence). CDR3 region: CASSLQREVYEQYF. For the CDR3, the DNA is TGTGCCAGCAGTTTACAGCGGGAGGTTTACGAGCAGTACTTC.

In this sample, this clone turned up a few times. The chain recombines TRBV9 with TRBJ2-1; 9 bases are shared with TRBD1. The CDR3 sequence is 15 residues long. J gave up 2 bases and V 3 bases, and 3 bases lay outside the gene matches. Per germline, CDR1 SGDLS and CDR2 YYNGEE. CDR3 nucleotide sequence: TGTGCCAGCAGCGGGGGGACAGGGCCCTACAATGAGCAGTTCTTC. It translates to CASSGGTGPYNEQFF. The variable domain in full, completed from reference TRBV9 and TRBJ2-1, reads DSGVTQTPKHLITATGQRVTLRCSPRSGDLSVYWYQQSLDQGLQFLIQYYNGEERAKGNILERFSAQQFPDLHSELNLSSLELGDSALYFCASSGGTGPYNEQFFGPGTRLTVL.

The gene calls are TRBV10-2 and TRBJ1-1; D gene unclear. Germline assignment: CDR1 WSHSY and CDR2 SAAADI. V gave up 3 bases and J gave up 5 bases, with 19 bases separating them. The CDR3 covers 16 residues. CDR3 region: CASSDGGTERRTEAFF. CDR3 sequence (DNA): TGCGCCAGCAGTGATGGTGGCACCGAGAGGAGGACTGAAGCTTTCTTT.

The chain employs TRBV6-1 and TRBJ1-5, with unresolved D. The V and J ends lost 2 bases and 4 bases respectively, with 9 bases between them. Germline V CDR1 and CDR2: MNHNS, SASEGT. The length of the CDR3 is 14 residues. The CDR3 sequence is CASSETGGNQPQHF. The CDR3 DNA sequence: TGTGCCAGCAGTGAAACCGGCGGGAATCAGCCCCAGCATTTT.

The chain is built from TRBV29-1 and TRBJ1-4; D is unclear. The CDR3 covers 13 residues. The germline V gene encodes CDR1 SQVTM and CDR2 ANQGSEA. Trimming took off 6 bases at V and 2 bases at J, with 10 bases between the two ends. CDR3 residues: CSVSAGTNEKLFF. CDR3 DNA sequence: TGCAGCGTGTCCGCGGGTACTAATGAAAAACTGTTTTTT.

Only a few counts were recorded for this clone. The chain recombines TRBV5-4 with TRBJ1-5; D is perhaps TRBD1 (6 bases). CDR1 and CDR2 from the germline V gene are SGHNT and YYREEE (reference sequence). Deletions cut 5 bases from V and 3 bases from J, with 15 bases between. This CDR3 has 15 residues. The CDR3 sequence: CASRRTVGSNQPQHF. As DNA, the CDR3 is TGTGCCAGCAGACGGACAGTGGGCTCCAATCAGCCCCAGCATTTT.

V is TRBV9 and J is TRBJ2-1; TRBD2 is a possible D gene (6 bases). The CDR3 spans 17 residues. Germline V gene data show CDR1 as SGDLS and CDR2 as YYNGEE. Trimming cost V 4 bases and J 0 bases, with 17 bases left between them. CDR3 nucleotide sequence: TGTGCCAGCAGCCATCAGCTGGAGGGCCTCTCCTACAATGAGCAGTTCTTC. This gives the protein CASSHQLEGLSYNEQFF.

The rearrangement links TRBV4-1 to TRBJ2-3, with D possibly being TRBD2 (5 bases). Germline CDR1 is MGHRA and CDR2 is YSYEKL. The ends were cut back, 4 bases at V and 5 bases at J, with 10 bases in the middle. The CDR3 loop spans 13 amino acids. The CDR3 loop is CASSLLAKDTQYF. DNA for the CDR3: TGCGCCAGCAGCCTTTTAGCGAAAGATACGCAGTATTTT.

This clone was seen a single time. The CDR3 bases are TGTGCCATCAGTGAATCGGAGACAGCAACTAACTATGGCTACACCTTC. Protein: CAISESETATNYGYTF. The chain joins TRBV10-3 to TRBJ1-2; D may be TRBD1 (5 bases). V shed 3 bases and J shed 0 bases, with 14 bases lying between them. The CDR3 runs to 16 residues. The V gene's germline CDR1 is ENHRY and CDR2 SYGVKD.

The chain recombines TRBV11-2 with TRBJ2-2; D remains unclear. Trimming took 4 bases from V and 3 from J, leaving 3 bases between them. CDR1 is SGHAT, CDR2 FQNNGV, per germline. The CDR3 extends over 12 amino acids. Here the CDR3 reads CASSSYTGELFF. DNA of the CDR3: TGTGCCAGCAGCTCTTACACCGGGGAGCTGTTTTTT.

The V and J genes are TRBV7-3 and TRBJ2-2; D remains ambiguous. The CDR3 loop spans 9 amino acids. CDR1 is SGHTA and CDR2 is FQGTGA in the germline V gene. Trimming took 8 bases from V and 7 from J, leaving 2 bases between them. CDR3 in amino acids: CASLGELFF. The CDR3 DNA sequence: TGTGCCAGCCTCGGGGAGCTGTTTTTT.

V usage is TRBV13 and J usage is TRBJ2-7; D is unresolved. CDR3 length: 13 residues. V was trimmed by 5 bases and J by 3 bases, leaving 11 bases between them. Germline V gene data show CDR1 as PRHDT and CDR2 as FYEKMQ (reference sequence). CDR3 nucleotides: TGTGCCAGCAGCCCCCCCCAGGTCTACGAGCAGTACTTC. This codes for CASSPPQVYEQYF. The whole variable domain, remainder taken from reference TRBV13 and TRBJ2-7, is AAGVIQSPRHLIKEKRETATLKCYPIPRHDTVYWYQQGPGQDPQFLISFYEKMQSDKGSIPDRFSAQQFSDYHSELNMSSLELGDSALYFCASSPPQVYEQYFGPGTRLTVT.

The V gene is TRBV15, the J gene TRBJ1-2; tentative D call: TRBD1 (5 bases). The CDR3 is 15 amino acids. The V end lost 8 bases, the J end lost 4 bases, and 20 bases lay between the germline ends. Germline V gene lookup returns CDR1 LNHNV and CDR2 YYDKDF (reference sequence). The CDR3 reads CATVDGGKYGYGYTF. The CDR3, as DNA: TGTGCCACCGTTGACGGGGGTAAGTACGGCTATGGCTACACCTTC. Full variable domain (rest looked up from reference TRBV15 and TRBJ1-2): DAMVIQNPRYQVTQFGKPVTLSCSQTLNHNVMYWYQQKSSQAPKLLFHYYDKDFNNEADTPDNFQSRRPNTSFCFLDIRSPGLGDTAMYLCATVDGGKYGYGYTFGSGTRLTVV.

The V and J genes are TRBV19 and TRBJ2-7; possibly TRBD1 for D (6 bases). Germline lookup yields CDR1 LNHDA and CDR2 SQIVND (reference sequence). V dropped 5 bases and J dropped 1 base, with 9 bases sitting between them. The length of the CDR3 is 13 residues. The CDR3 bases are TGTGCCAGTAGTCTCGGACAGTCCTACGAGCAGTACTTC. Protein: CASSLGQSYEQYF. Looking up the rest from reference TRBV19 and TRBJ2-7 gives the full variable domain: DGGITQSPKYLFRKEGQNVTLSCEQNLNHDAMYWYRQDPGQGLRLIYYSQIVNDFQKGDIAEGYSVSREKKESFPLTVTSAQKNPTAFYLCASSLGQSYEQYFGPGTRLTVT.

The chain couples TRBV11-2 to TRBJ2-2, with a possible D match to TRBD2 (6 bases). Germline V gene lookup returns CDR1 SGHAT and CDR2 FQNNGV. This CDR3 has 16 residues. V was cut by 5 bases and J by 5 bases, with 18 bases left in between. Here the CDR3 DNA reads TGTGCCAGCAGCACGTTCTCGGGACTCTCTACCGGGGAGCTGTTTTTT. It is translated as CASSTFSGLSTGELFF.

CDR3 sequence reads: CASIAAGAYEQYF. The DNA of the CDR3 is TGTGCCAGCATTGCAGCGGGGGCCTACGAGCAGTACTTC. This chain links TRBV28 with TRBJ2-7, with 8 nucleotides matching TRBD2. The CDR3 has 13 residues. Germline V gene lookup returns CDR1 MDHEN and CDR2 SYDVKM. With V trimmed by 7 bases and J by 2 bases, 4 bases remained unmatched.

This chain joins TRBV29-1 and TRBJ2-1, with 8 bases that match TRBD1. Germline CDR1 SQVTM, CDR2 ANQGSEA. CDR3 length: 14 residues. CDR3 in amino acids: CSGSDRGRRDEQFF. The CDR3, as DNA: TGCAGTGGGTCCGACAGGGGCCGAAGGGATGAGCAGTTCTTC.

This sequence joins TRBV11-2 and TRBJ2-5; tentative D call: TRBD1 (6 bases). Looked up from germline, CDR1 is SGHAT and CDR2 is FQNNGV. V lost 2 bases to trimming and J lost 2 bases, with 12 bases between them. The CDR3 is 15 residues long. CDR3 sequence reads: CASSLQGHGQETQYF. The CDR3 nucleotides read TGTGCCAGCAGCTTACAGGGACACGGTCAAGAGACCCAGTACTTC.

On this clone: At one end the junction does not follow the germline gene, possibly because of a read error. The J gene is TRBJ2-3, the V gene TRBV27; 9 bases agree with TRBD2. CDR1 MNHEY and CDR2 SMNVEV come from the germline V gene (reference sequence). There are 12 residues in the CDR3. In nucleotides, the CDR3 is TGTGCCAGCAGCTTACTAGCGGGCTCGTTGAATTTT. Translating it yields CASSLLAGSLNF.

This clone was counted a few times. The chain couples TRBV27 to TRBJ1-2; possibly TRBD1 for D (5 bases). Germline CDR1 and CDR2: MNHEY and SMNVEV (reference sequence). The CDR3 consists of 11 residues. The V gene lost 6 bases and the J gene lost 5 bases, with 7 bases spanning the gap. Here the CDR3 reads CASRGPYGYTF. In DNA form, the CDR3 reads TGTGCCAGCAGGGGGCCGTATGGCTACACCTTC.

About this clone: The junction shows a germline mismatch at one end, possibly a read error. The V gene is TRBV7-7, the J gene TRBJ2-5; TRBD2 aligns across 9 bases. The CDR3 is 17 residues long. Per germline, CDR1 SSHAT and CDR2 FNYEAQ (reference sequence). The CDR3 region has the DNA TGTGCTAGCAGCTTAGGTAGCGGGAGCCTCACCAGGGAGACCCAGTACTTC. It codes for CASSLGSGSLTRETQYF.